The next 7 T cell receptor beta chains were all read from a single sample in a study of OX40 agonist ivuxolimab in advanced cancers. Assay: immunoSEQ multiplex PCR; the TCRdb copy retains only in-frame clones and omits some. Of over 65,000 clones listed, about 93% are singletons. The sequencing here drew on CD4+ or CD8+ T cells sorted from blood, taken in a trial of the OX40 agonist ivuxolimab. The receptors come from an adult with an advanced solid tumor such as melanoma, head and neck, liver or kidney cancer.

The rearrangement links TRBV19 to TRBJ1-5; TRBD1 agrees at 7 bases. This CDR3 comprises 16 residues. Germline CDR1 is LNHDA and CDR2 is SQIVND (reference sequence). The V and J ends lost 3 bases and 2 bases, in that order; junction bases with no gene match: 7. Written as DNA, the CDR3 is TGTGCCAGTAGTATCTATTTCGGGACAGGCAATCAGCCCCAGCATTTT. This gives the protein CASSIYFGTGNQPQHF.

In this sample, this clone turned up a few times. The chain carries TRBV5-1 and TRBJ2-2; tentative D call: TRBD2 (6 bases). V lost 4 bases to trimming and J lost 6 bases, with 22 bases between them. The length of the CDR3 is 17 residues. Germline loops: CDR1 SGHRS, CDR2 YFSETQ. CDR3 sequence reads: CASSARRDLFESGELFF. The CDR3 nucleotides read TGCGCCAGCAGCGCCAGGAGGGATCTATTCGAATCCGGGGAGCTGTTTTTT. Drawing the rest from reference TRBV5-1 and TRBJ2-2, the complete variable domain is KAGVTQTPRYLIKTRGQQVTLSCSPISGHRSVSWYQQTPGQGLQFLFEYFSETQRNKGNFPGRFSGRQFSNSRSEMNVSTLELGDSALYLCASSARRDLFESGELFFGEGSRLTVL.

CDR3 nucleotides: TGTGCCGTCCGGGAGGCTAGCGGCTACAATGAGCAGTTCTTC. Its protein product is CAVREASGYNEQFF. The rearrangement uses TRBV6-5 and TRBJ2-1; TRBD2 matches at 7 bases. J lost 3 bases, V lost 11 bases, and 10 bases had no gene match. The germline V gene has CDR1 MNHEY and CDR2 SVGAGI. The CDR3 has 14 amino acids.

A single count supports this clone. The chain is built from TRBV5-1 and TRBJ2-5; 11 bases fit TRBD2. The V gene end was trimmed by 4 bases and the J gene end by 1 base; junction bases not matched to a gene: 12. The CDR3 has 18 residues. The V gene's germline CDR1 is SGHRS and CDR2 YFSETQ. This CDR3 is CASSPYDLAGGRQETQYF. The CDR3 DNA reads as TGCGCCAGCAGCCCCTACGATTTAGCGGGGGGGCGCCAAGAGACCCAGTACTTC.

V is TRBV5-5 and J is TRBJ1-2; D gene unclear. CDR1 and CDR2 (germline): SGHKS, YYEKEE (reference sequence). V was trimmed by 0 bases and J by 8 bases, leaving 8 bases between them. The CDR3 is 12 residues long. The CDR3 nucleotides read TGTGCCAGCAGCTTGGCACCCCCGGGCTACACCTTC. It yields the protein CASSLAPPGYTF. The full variable domain, completed using reference TRBV5-5 and TRBJ1-2, is DAGVTQSPTHLIKTRGQQVTLRCSPISGHKSVSWYQQVLGQGPQFIFQYYEKEERGRGNFPDRFSARQFPNYSSELNVNALLLGDSALYLCASSLAPPGYTFGSGTRLTVV.

The genes are TRBV30 and TRBJ2-3, with no clear D. The CDR3 has 16 amino acids. V dropped 2 bases and J dropped 0 bases, with 15 bases sitting between them. The V gene's germline CDR1 is GTSNPN and CDR2 SVGIG (reference sequence). In DNA form, the CDR3 reads TGTGCCTGGAGTTCTTCTTTCACCCCGAGCACAGATACGCAGTATTTT. Encoded protein: CAWSSSFTPSTDTQYF.

This chain connects TRBV10-3 to TRBJ1-1, with a weak D call TRBD1 (5 bases). The CDR3 contains 14 residues. V shed 0 bases and J shed 5 bases, with 10 bases lying between them. The germline V gene has CDR1 ENHRY and CDR2 SYGVKD. CDR3 nucleotides: TGTGCCATCAGTGAGTCCCCAGGGATTACTGAAGCTTTCTTT. Amino acids: CAISESPGITEAFF.